This T cell receptor beta chain appears in the sequencing data of a study of blood T cell repertoires in COVID-19 (dated by TCRdb to 2018 to 2020). Some background on the complete study: The collaborator samples originated in the United States, Italy and Spain and spanned the acute and convalescent phases of COVID-19. The material from the prospective study consisted of cDNA or gDNA derived from T cells, B-cell-depleted T cells, or PBMCs. Deeply sampled blood TCRbeta repertoires from subjects exposed to, actively infected with, or recovered from COVID-19 were included in the dataset. A freely available public database, intended as a resource for researchers studying the immune response to SARS-CoV-2, is where the repertoires were released. The samples were drawn from the first 160 participants of the ongoing ImmuneRACE study and from 1,254 subjects provided by 6 global collaborators. A de-identified subject ID, COVID-19 status, age in years and sex were almost always included in the sample metadata. HLA class I and class II types, where available, came from metadata supplied by the sample provider rather than from assay-based typing.

TCRbeta CDR3 regions were amplified from genomic DNA by means of the immunoSEQ Assay, a bias-controlled multiplex PCR. The paper's data handling went like this. The number of nucleated cells in each sample was estimated from the amplification of reference gene primers within the assay. To quantify the absolute abundance of each unique TCRbeta CDR3 rearrangement, sequence reads were collapsed and filtered. For each sample, productive Simpson clonality was calculated as the square root of Simpson's diversity index across productive rearrangements. Imported from immuneACCESS, the table was reduced by TCRdb to in-frame sequences with V and J called. These copies leave out some clones; in studies compared against another copy, an unresolved V gene accounts for under half, and the cause of the remainder is not known. Clonal size and the V and J genes are those of that table, whereas D and trimming came from the DNA. The sample table holds fewer than 85,000 clones, of which approximately 78% were seen once. The ten largest clones take up around a fifth of the sample.

The collaborating institutions used their own protocols to collect whole blood in K2EDTA tubes. For TCRbeta analysis, collaborator samples were shipped as frozen whole blood, as isolated PBMCs, or as DNA extracted from either sample type. From the germline V gene, CDR1 is MDHEN and CDR2 is SYDVKM. V is cut back by 4 bases and J by 5 bases, with 10 bases in the junction unmatched. The CDR3 holds 15 amino acids from the cysteine to the phenylalanine. Only the CDR3 part of the read is kept: 45 bases, read in frame from the first base. The study at large found these results: The amount of clinical and demographic metadata varied by source and participant and was provided uncurated.

This clone was seen a single time. There is no known antigen for this receptor. No quality values exist for individual bases; no much larger clone is one base distant. The rearranged segments are TRBV28 and TRBJ2-7; 8 central bases correspond to TRBD2. Material: peripheral blood. This receptor was identified in a human donor in a cohort sampled during active COVID-19. The CDR3 protein sequence reads: CASSYPGTRAHEQYF. The nucleotides read TGTGCCAGCAGTTACCCCGGGACTAGGGCCCACGAGCAGTACTTC.